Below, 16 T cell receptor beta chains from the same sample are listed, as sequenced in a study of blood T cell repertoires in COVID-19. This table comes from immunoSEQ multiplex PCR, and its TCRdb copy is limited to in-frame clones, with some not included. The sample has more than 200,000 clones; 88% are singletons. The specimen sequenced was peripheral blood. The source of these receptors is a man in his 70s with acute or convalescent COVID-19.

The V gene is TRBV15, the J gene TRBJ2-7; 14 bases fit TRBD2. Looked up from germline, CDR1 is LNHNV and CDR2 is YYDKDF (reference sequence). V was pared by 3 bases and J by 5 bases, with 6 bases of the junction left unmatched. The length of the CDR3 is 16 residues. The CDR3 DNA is TGTGCCACCAGCAGGGGACTAGCGGGAGCCAGAAACGAGCAGTACTTC. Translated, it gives CATSRGLAGARNEQYF.

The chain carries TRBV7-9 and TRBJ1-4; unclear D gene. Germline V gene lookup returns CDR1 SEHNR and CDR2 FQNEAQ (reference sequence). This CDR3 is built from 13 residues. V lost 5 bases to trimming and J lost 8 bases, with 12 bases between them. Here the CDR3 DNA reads TGTGCCAGCAGCAACCGGGAGCTGGAAAAACTGTTTTTT. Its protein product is CASSNRELEKLFF. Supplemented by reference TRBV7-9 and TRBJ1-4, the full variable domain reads DTGVSQNPRHKITKRGQNVTFRCDPISEHNRLYWYRQTLGQGPEFLTYFQNEAQLEKSRLLSDRFSAERPKGSFSTLEIQRTEQGDSAMYLCASSNRELEKLFFGSGTQLSVL.

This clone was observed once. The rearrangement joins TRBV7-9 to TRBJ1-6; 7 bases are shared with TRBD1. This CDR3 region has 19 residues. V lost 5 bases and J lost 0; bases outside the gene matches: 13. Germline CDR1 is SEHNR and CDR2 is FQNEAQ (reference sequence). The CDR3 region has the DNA TGTGCCAGCAGCGCCGACAGGGTTGCTCGGGGCTCCTATAATTCACCCCTCCACTTT. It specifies CASSADRVARGSYNSPLHF.

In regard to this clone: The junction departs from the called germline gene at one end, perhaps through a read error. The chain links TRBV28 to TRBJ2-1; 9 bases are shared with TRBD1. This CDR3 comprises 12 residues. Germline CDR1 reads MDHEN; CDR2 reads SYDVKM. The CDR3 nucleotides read TGTGCCAGCAGTCGGCCGGGACAGGGTTCGATCTTC. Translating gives CASSRPGQGSIF.

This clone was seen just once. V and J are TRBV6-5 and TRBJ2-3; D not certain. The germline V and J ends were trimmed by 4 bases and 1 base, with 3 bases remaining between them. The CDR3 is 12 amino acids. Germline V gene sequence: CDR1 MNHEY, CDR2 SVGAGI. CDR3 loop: CASSSGTDTQYF. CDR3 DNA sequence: TGTGCCAGCAGTTCAGGCACAGATACGCAGTATTTT.

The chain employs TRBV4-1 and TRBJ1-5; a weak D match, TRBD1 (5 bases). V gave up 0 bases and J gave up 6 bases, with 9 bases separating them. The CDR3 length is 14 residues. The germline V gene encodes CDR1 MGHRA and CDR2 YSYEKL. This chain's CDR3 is CASSQDEGAQPQHF. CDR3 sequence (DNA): TGCGCCAGCAGCCAAGATGAAGGGGCTCAGCCCCAGCATTTT.

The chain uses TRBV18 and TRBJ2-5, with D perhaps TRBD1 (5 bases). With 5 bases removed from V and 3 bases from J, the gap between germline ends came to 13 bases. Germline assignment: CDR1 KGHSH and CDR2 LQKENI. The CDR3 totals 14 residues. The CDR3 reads CASSTLGREETQYF. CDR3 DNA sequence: TGTGCCAGCTCAACCCTGGGCAGGGAAGAGACCCAGTACTTC.

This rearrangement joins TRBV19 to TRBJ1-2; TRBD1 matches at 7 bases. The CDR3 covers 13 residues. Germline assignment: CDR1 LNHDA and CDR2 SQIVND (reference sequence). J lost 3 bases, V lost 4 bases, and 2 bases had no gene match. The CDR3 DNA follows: TGTGCCAGTAGTAACAGGGGTTACTATGGCTACACCTTC. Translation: CASSNRGYYGYTF.

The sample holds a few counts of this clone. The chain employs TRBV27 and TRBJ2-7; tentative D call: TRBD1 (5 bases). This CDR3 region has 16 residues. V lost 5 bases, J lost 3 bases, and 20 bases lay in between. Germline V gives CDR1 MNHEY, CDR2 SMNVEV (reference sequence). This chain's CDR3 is CASSRIDSPAIYEQYF. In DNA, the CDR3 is TGTGCCAGCAGTAGGATCGACAGTCCGGCGATCTACGAGCAGTACTTC.

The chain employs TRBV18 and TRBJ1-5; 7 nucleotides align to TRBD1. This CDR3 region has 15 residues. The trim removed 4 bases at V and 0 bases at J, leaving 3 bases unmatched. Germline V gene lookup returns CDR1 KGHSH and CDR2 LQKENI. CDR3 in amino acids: CASSLGTASNQPQHF. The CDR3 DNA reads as TGTGCCAGCTCACTGGGGACAGCTAGCAATCAGCCCCAGCATTTT. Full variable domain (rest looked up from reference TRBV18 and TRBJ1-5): NAGVMQNPRHLVRRRGQEARLRCSPMKGHSHVYWYRQLPEEGLKFMVYLQKENIIDESGMPKERFSAEFPKEGPSILRIQQVVRGDSAAYFCASSLGTASNQPQHFGDGTRLSIL.

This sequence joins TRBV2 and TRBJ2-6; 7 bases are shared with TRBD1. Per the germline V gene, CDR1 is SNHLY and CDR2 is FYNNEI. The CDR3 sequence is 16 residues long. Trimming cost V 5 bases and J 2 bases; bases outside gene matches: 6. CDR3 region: CASSNRGGAGANVLTF. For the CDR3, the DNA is TGTGCCAGCAGTAACAGGGGTGGGGCTGGGGCCAACGTCCTGACTTTC.

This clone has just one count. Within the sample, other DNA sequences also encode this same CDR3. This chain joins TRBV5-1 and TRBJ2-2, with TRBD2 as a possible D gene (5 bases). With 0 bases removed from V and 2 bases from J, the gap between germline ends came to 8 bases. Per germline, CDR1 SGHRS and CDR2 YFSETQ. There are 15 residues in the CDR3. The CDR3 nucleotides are TGCGCCAGCAGCTTGGGGACTTACAACACCGGGGAGCTGTTTTTT. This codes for CASSLGTYNTGELFF.

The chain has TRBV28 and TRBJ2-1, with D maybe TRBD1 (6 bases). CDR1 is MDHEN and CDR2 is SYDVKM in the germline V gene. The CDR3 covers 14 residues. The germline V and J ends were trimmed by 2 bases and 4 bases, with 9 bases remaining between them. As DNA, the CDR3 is TGTGCCAGCAGTTTACAGGGGAGATACAATGAGCAGTTCTTC. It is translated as CASSLQGRYNEQFF.

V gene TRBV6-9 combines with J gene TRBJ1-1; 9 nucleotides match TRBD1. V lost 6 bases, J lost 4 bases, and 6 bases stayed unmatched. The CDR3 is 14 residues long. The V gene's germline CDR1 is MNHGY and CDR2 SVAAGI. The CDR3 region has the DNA TGTGCCAGCAGGCCCGGGACAGGGTCCACTGAAGCTTTCTTT. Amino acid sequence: CASRPGTGSTEAFF.

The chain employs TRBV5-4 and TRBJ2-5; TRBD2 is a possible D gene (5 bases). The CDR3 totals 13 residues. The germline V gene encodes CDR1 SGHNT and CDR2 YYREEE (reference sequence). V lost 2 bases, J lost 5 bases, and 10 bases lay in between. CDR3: CASSFRSGETQYF. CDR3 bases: TGTGCCAGCAGCTTCCGGTCGGGGGAGACCCAGTACTTC.

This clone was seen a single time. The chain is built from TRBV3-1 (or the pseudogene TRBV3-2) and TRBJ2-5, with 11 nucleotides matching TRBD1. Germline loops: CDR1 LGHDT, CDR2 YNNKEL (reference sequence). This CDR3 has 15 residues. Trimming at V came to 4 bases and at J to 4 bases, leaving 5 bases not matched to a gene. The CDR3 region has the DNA TGTGCCAGCAGCCTGGGACAGGGGGGTGCAGAGACCCAGTACTTC. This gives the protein CASSLGQGGAETQYF.